One TCR beta chain is described in this entry. Repertoires were generated with immunoSEQ multiplex PCR, while TCRdb's copy carries only in-frame clones and drops some. The sample holds approximately 350,000 clones; 75% to 90% are singletons and the top ten take around 7.5%. This sample is drawn from a study of blood T cell repertoires in COVID-19. Germline loops: CDR1 SGHVS, CDR2 FNYEAQ. The CDR3 is 15 amino acids. V was cut by 1 base and J by 7 bases, with 11 bases left in between. Sequencing input: peripheral blood. This TCR came from a woman aged 60 to 75 with COVID-19, enrolled during active disease. The chain carries TRBV7-6 and TRBJ1-6, with D possibly matching TRBD1 (6 bases). The CDR3 coding sequence is TGTGCCAGCAGCTTAGTGGTCAGGGGAAATTCACCCCTCCACTTT. This gives the protein CASSLVVRGNSPLHF.